The 13 T cell receptor beta chains reported below all come from one sample, sequenced in a study of radiation and T cells in renal cell carcinoma. The time point is: blood 2 weeks post-SBRT. The treatment here: 15 Gy SBRT to primary tumor, nephrectomy 4 weeks later. Produced via immunoSEQ multiplex PCR; TCRdb's table is partial and in-frame only. The table lists fewer than 55,000 clones, 75% to 90% of them singletons. Sequenced here: blood, sampled from a patient whose treatment included radiotherapy and nephrectomy. The receptors shown here come from a woman in her sixties or seventies with renal cell carcinoma.

This chain joins TRBV7-3 and TRBJ2-2; D uncertain. With 2 bases removed from V and 7 bases from J, the gap between germline ends came to 8 bases. CDR1 is SGHTA and CDR2 is FQGTGA in the germline V gene. This CDR3 region has 13 residues. CDR3 protein: CASSLPPSGELFF. CDR3 coding DNA: TGTGCCAGCAGCTTACCGCCAAGCGGGGAGCTGTTTTTT.

The CDR3 loop is CSVDPTEAFF. The CDR3 DNA follows: TGCAGCGTTGACCCCACTGAAGCTTTCTTT. The V gene is TRBV29-1, the J gene TRBJ1-1; D is uncertain. V was clipped by 3 bases and J by 4 bases, with 3 bases between them. Germline-derived CDR1 and CDR2 are SQVTM and ANQGSEA. The CDR3 has 10 amino acids.

The chain recombines TRBV6-1 with TRBJ2-1; 11 bases are shared with TRBD2. The V and J ends lost 0 bases and 5 bases, in that order; junction bases with no gene match: 3. This CDR3 has 16 amino acids. Germline V lookup: CDR1 MNHNS, CDR2 SASEGT. The CDR3 loop reads CASSEARLAGNNEQFF. The CDR3, as DNA: TGTGCCAGCAGTGAAGCTCGACTAGCGGGAAACAATGAGCAGTTCTTC.

The chain links TRBV5-1 to TRBJ1-2; 9 bases are shared with TRBD1. The germline CDR1 and CDR2 sequences are SGHRS and YFSETQ. The CDR3 covers 15 residues. V trimming: 4 bases; J trimming: 0 bases; junction bases outside the gene matches: 4. The DNA for the CDR3 is TGCGCCAGCAGCGGAGGGACAGGGACTAACTATGGCTACACCTTC. It yields the protein CASSGGTGTNYGYTF. The full variable domain, in which reference TRBV5-1 and TRBJ1-2 provide the parts outside the CDR3, is KAGVTQTPRYLIKTRGQQVTLSCSPISGHRSVSWYQQTPGQGLQFLFEYFSETQRNKGNFPGRFSGRQFSNSRSEMNVSTLELGDSALYLCASSGGTGTNYGYTFGSGTRLTVV.

CDR3: CASSYSPQGLTGELFF. CDR3 in DNA: TGTGCCAGCAGTTACTCTCCACAGGGGTTAACCGGGGAGCTGTTTTTT. This sequence joins TRBV6-5 and TRBJ2-2; 7 positions match TRBD1. CDR1 and CDR2 (germline): MNHEY, SVGAGI. The length of the CDR3 is 16 residues. The ends lost 0 bases at V and 5 bases at J; junction bases unmatched: 6.

The chain couples TRBV5-1 to TRBJ2-7, with 7 positions matching TRBD1. The CDR3 is made up of 15 amino acids. The trim removed 3 bases at V and 2 bases at J, leaving 8 bases unmatched. Germline loops: CDR1 SGHRS, CDR2 YFSETQ. CDR3 in DNA: TGCGCCAGCAGCTCCGGGTGGGGACAGACCTACGAGCAGTACTTC. Translated, it gives CASSSGWGQTYEQYF.

The V call is TRBV29-1, the J call TRBJ2-3; 7 positions match TRBD1. V shed 6 bases and J 1 base; nucleotides not matched to a gene: 4. Germline assignment: CDR1 SQVTM and CDR2 ANQGSEA. The CDR3 sequence is 13 residues long. CDR3 sequence reads: CSVDDRGTDTQYF. The CDR3 region has the DNA TGCAGCGTCGATGACAGGGGCACAGATACGCAGTATTTT.

The chain has TRBV28 and TRBJ1-2; tentative D call: TRBD1 (5 bases). Germline-derived CDR1 and CDR2 are MDHEN and SYDVKM. V shed 5 bases and J shed 8 bases, with 21 bases lying between them. The CDR3 consists of 15 residues. CDR3 protein: CASSASSGPLRGYTF. The CDR3, as DNA: TGTGCCAGCAGTGCATCCTCGGGACCCTTGAGGGGCTACACCTTC.

The chain carries TRBV19 and TRBJ2-2; D may be TRBD2 (5 bases). The CDR3 spans 13 residues. The germline gives CDR1 LNHDA, CDR2 SQIVND (reference sequence). Trimming removed 3 bases from V and 8 bases from J, with 10 bases in between. CDR3: CASSMTLAGELFF. The CDR3 DNA reads as TGTGCCAGTAGTATGACGCTAGCTGGGGAGCTGTTTTTT.

The chain employs TRBV11-2 and TRBJ1-1; D perhaps matches TRBD1 (6 bases). Trimming took off 8 bases at V and 2 bases at J, with 12 bases between the two ends. This CDR3 has 13 residues. Germline lookup yields CDR1 SGHAT and CDR2 FQNNGV. CDR3 DNA sequence: TGTGCCAGCCAACTGACAGGAAACACTGAAGCTTTCTTT. It encodes CASQLTGNTEAFF.

Here the CDR3 DNA reads TGTGCCAGCTCAGGGGGTAGGGGTCAGCCCCAGCATTTT. Its protein product is CASSGGRGQPQHF. The chain links TRBV7-6 to TRBJ1-5, with 7 bases lining up with TRBD1. Germline CDR1 and CDR2: SGHVS and FNYEAQ. This CDR3 contains 13 residues. The V segment lost 8 bases and the J segment 6 bases; nucleotides outside the gene matches: 7.

As concerns this clone: The sample holds other DNA sequences that translate to the same CDR3. This chain joins TRBV9 and TRBJ1-2; no clear D. CDR3 length: 12 residues. V was pared by 0 bases and J by 4 bases, with 4 bases between. CDR1 and CDR2 (germline): SGDLS, YYNGEE. The CDR3 sequence is CASSVGSYGYTF. CDR3 DNA: TGTGCCAGCAGCGTAGGGAGCTATGGCTACACCTTC.

The chain is built from TRBV11-2 and TRBJ1-1; tentative D call: TRBD1 (6 bases). CDR3 size: 15 residues. Germline assignment: CDR1 SGHAT and CDR2 FQNNGV. Trimming cost V 0 bases and J 7 bases, with 15 bases left between them. The CDR3: CASSLDQWQGSEAFF. Written as DNA, the CDR3 is TGTGCCAGCAGCTTAGATCAGTGGCAGGGGAGTGAAGCTTTCTTT.